The 28 T cell receptor beta chains listed next were all sequenced from one sample in a study of post-analysis software for immune sequencing data. Study results and limitations: Patients carried five TRBV segments more frequently than controls did, and TRBV5-6, TRBV5-1 and TRBV20-1 were among them.

The library was made from cDNA and included unique molecular identifiers. MiXCR, run by TCRdb on the PCR reads, gives a single entry per CDR3 protein. Among approximately 730,000 distinct CDR3 sequences listed, roughly 50% were seen once. Their antigen targets remain unknown. Sequenced: blood. The receptors were sampled from a girl under 18 with multiple sclerosis.

The chain combines TRBV30 with TRBJ2-3, with unresolved D. This CDR3 has 12 amino acids. Trimming removed 4 bases from V and 3 bases from J, with 8 bases in between. Germline-derived CDR1 and CDR2 are GTSNPN and SVGIG (reference sequence). The CDR3 coding sequence is TGTGCCTGGAAGGTCTATACAGATACGCAGTATTTT. This encodes CAWKVYTDTQYF.

In its sample, this clonotype was seen a few times. This chain joins TRBV27 and TRBJ2-4; D is unclear. From germline, CDR1 is MNHEY and CDR2 SMNVEV (reference sequence). This CDR3 is built from 15 residues. Trimming removed 4 bases at V and 0 bases at J, with 10 bases between. The CDR3 bases are TGTGCCAGCAGTTCTTCCTCCCTAGCCAAAAACATTCAGTACTTC. Its protein is CASSSSSLAKNIQYF.

CDR3 region: CASSVRDRGLSNSPLHF. CDR3 nucleotides: TGTGCCAGCAGCGTAAGGGACAGGGGTTTGAGTAATTCACCCCTCCACTTT. The J gene is TRBJ1-6, the V gene TRBV9; TRBD1 aligns across 10 bases. Germline CDR1 and CDR2: SGDLS and YYNGEE. The junction had 7 bases not matched to a gene; V was cut back by 1 base and J by 6 bases. The CDR3 is made up of 17 amino acids.

Only a few counts were recorded for this clonotype. This chain connects TRBV20-1 to TRBJ2-3; 7 nucleotides match TRBD2. Germline assignment: CDR1 DFQATT and CDR2 SNEGSKA (reference sequence). CDR3 length equals 15 residues. The V gene end was trimmed by 6 bases and the J gene end by 2 bases; junction bases not matched to a gene: 11. CDR3 sequence: CSAGGEGLYTDTQYF. The CDR3 coding sequence is TGCAGTGCGGGAGGGGAGGGACTCTACACAGATACGCAGTATTTT.

The rearrangement uses TRBV6-6 and TRBJ2-3; D is ambiguous. V dropped 8 bases and J dropped 0 bases, with 6 bases sitting between them. The CDR3 has 12 amino acids. Germline values: CDR1 MNHNY, CDR2 SVGAGI (reference sequence). In DNA form, the CDR3 reads TGTGCCAGCCTGAAGAGCACAGATACGCAGTATTTT. Translation: CASLKSTDTQYF.

This clonotype has a handful of counts. The rearrangement uses TRBV4-1 and TRBJ2-3, with 9 bases aligning to TRBD2. Looked up from germline, CDR1 is MGHRA and CDR2 is YSYEKL. V was pared by 0 bases and J by 0 bases, with 1 base of the junction left unmatched. The CDR3 is made up of 16 amino acids. CDR3 sequence (DNA): TGCGCCAGCAGCCAAGATACTAGCGGGAGCACAGATACGCAGTATTTT. Encoded protein: CASSQDTSGSTDTQYF.

This clonotype was seen a few times. The chain couples TRBV12-3 or TRBV12-4 to TRBJ2-4; D remains ambiguous. The end of the DNA aligns better with TRBJ2-5, so the J call may be wrong. This CDR3 has 17 amino acids. The CDR3 loop is CASSLESWSDTQETQYF. Here the CDR3 DNA reads TGTGCCAGCAGTTTAGAGAGTTGGTCGGATACCCAAGAGACCCAGTACTTC.

This clonotype has a handful of counts. This chain links TRBV27 with TRBJ2-3; D gene unclear. Germline V CDR1 and CDR2: MNHEY, SMNVEV (reference sequence). There are 15 residues in the CDR3. V dropped 0 bases and J dropped 1 base, with 8 bases sitting between them. CDR3 sequence: CASSLSGFRTDTQYF. DNA for the CDR3: TGTGCCAGCAGTTTATCCGGGTTCCGCACAGATACGCAGTATTTT.

V gene TRBV7-9 combines with J gene TRBJ2-4; no reliable D call. With the DNA end fitting TRBJ2-7 better, the J assignment may be wrong. CDR1 and CDR2 from the germline V gene are SEHNR and FQNEAQ (reference sequence). The CDR3 is 13 amino acids. This CDR3 is CASSLNPAYEQYF. The CDR3, as DNA: TGTGCCAGCAGCTTAAACCCAGCCTACGAGCAGTACTTC.

CDR3 nucleotides: TGCAGCGTTGAACAGGGGGAGGTCTACGAGCAGTACTTC. Translation: CSVEQGEVYEQYF. V usage is TRBV29-1 and J usage is TRBJ2-7, with D perhaps TRBD1 (7 bases). The ends were cut back, 2 bases at V and 3 bases at J, with 11 bases in the middle. The CDR3 has 13 amino acids. Per germline, CDR1 SQVTM and CDR2 ANQGSEA.

This clonotype turned up a few times. V gene TRBV2 combines with J gene TRBJ2-7, with D possibly being TRBD1 (6 bases). With 2 bases removed from V and 0 bases from J, the gap between germline ends came to 14 bases. The CDR3 has 16 residues. Germline assignment: CDR1 SNHLY and CDR2 FYNNEI. CDR3 nucleotide sequence: TGTGCCAGCAGTGAACCCCTAGGGGGTTACTCCTACGAGCAGTACTTC. Its translation: CASSEPLGGYSYEQYF.

This clonotype came up a few times. This CDR3 is CASSQDFAGVLNEQYF. Written as DNA, the CDR3 is TGTGCCAGCAGTCAAGACTTCGCAGGGGTCCTCAACGAGCAGTACTTC. V usage is TRBV27 and J usage is TRBJ2-7; possible D gene TRBD1, 6 bases. Germline CDR1 reads MNHEY; CDR2 reads SMNVEV (reference sequence). V was pared by 5 bases and J by 5 bases, with 22 bases between. The CDR3 runs 16 residues.

The chain recombines TRBV11-2 with TRBJ2-1; 11 positions agree with TRBD1. The CDR3 length is 14 residues. The V gene end was trimmed by 8 bases and the J gene end by 6 bases; junction bases not matched to a gene: 6. Germline CDR1 SGHAT, CDR2 FQNNGV. CDR3 residues: CASRRDRGSNEQFF. CDR3 in DNA: TGTGCCAGCCGACGGGACAGGGGGTCCAATGAGCAGTTCTTC.

The gene calls are TRBV9 and TRBJ1-2; D unclear. The CDR3 is made up of 11 amino acids. CDR1 and CDR2 from the germline V gene are SGDLS and YYNGEE. V was pared by 7 bases and J by 2 bases, with 6 bases between. CDR3 DNA: TGTGCCAGCGGAGACAACTATGGCTACACCTTC. Its translation: CASGDNYGYTF.

The chain combines TRBV2 with TRBJ2-7, with D unresolved. Near its end, the DNA agrees better with TRBJ2-5, so the J call may be wrong. The germline CDR1 and CDR2 sequences are SNHLY and FYNNEI. The CDR3 runs to 12 residues. CDR3 amino acids: CASSDTPGTQYF. CDR3 coding DNA: TGTGCCAGCAGTGATACACCGGGGACCCAGTACTTC.

The CDR3 DNA sequence: TGTGCCAGCAGTCCCCAACACGGGAACACTGAAGCTTTCTTT. As protein: CASSPQHGNTEAFF. This chain links TRBV12-3 or TRBV12-4 with TRBJ1-1; D is ambiguous. The V gene lost 5 bases and the J gene lost 1 base, with 11 bases spanning the gap. The length of the CDR3 is 14 residues.

This clonotype was observed a single time. The chain couples TRBV9 to TRBJ2-1, with D tentatively TRBD1 or TRBD2 (5 bases each). Per germline, CDR1 SGDLS and CDR2 YYNGEE. Trimming shortened V by 0 bases and J by 5 bases, and 9 bases separated the two germline ends. This CDR3 is 14 amino acids long. This CDR3 reads CASSVGGSDNEQFF. The DNA of the CDR3 is TGTGCCAGCAGCGTAGGGGGGTCGGACAATGAGCAGTTCTTC.

The V gene is TRBV20-1, the J gene TRBJ2-5, with TRBD2 matching over 12 bases. This CDR3 comprises 18 residues. J lost 2 bases, V lost 0 bases, and 10 bases had no gene match. Germline V gene lookup returns CDR1 DFQATT and CDR2 SNEGSKA (reference sequence). CDR3 sequence reads: CSARDRWLAGGLQETQYF. The CDR3 nucleotides read TGCAGTGCTAGAGATAGATGGCTAGCGGGAGGGCTTCAAGAGACCCAGTACTTC.

The rearrangement uses TRBV3-1 and TRBJ1-2; TRBD1 agrees at 9 bases. Germline V gives CDR1 LGHDT, CDR2 YNNKEL (reference sequence). The trim removed 0 bases at V and 7 bases at J, leaving 12 bases unmatched. The CDR3 is 17 amino acids. The CDR3 loop reads CASSQEATGQGRLGYTF. CDR3 coding DNA: TGTGCCAGCAGCCAAGAGGCTACGGGACAGGGACGACTTGGCTACACCTTC.

The chain is built from TRBV5-1 and TRBJ2-1; D possibly corresponds to TRBD2 (5 bases). The CDR3 length is 15 residues. V was trimmed by 0 bases and J by 2 bases, leaving 9 bases between them. From germline, CDR1 is SGHRS and CDR2 YFSETQ. The CDR3 spells CASSLATNPYNEQFF. The CDR3 DNA reads TGCGCCAGCAGCTTGGCGACTAATCCCTACAATGAGCAGTTCTTC.

The sample holds a few counts of this clonotype. The DNA of the CDR3 is TGTGCCAGCAGTGGCGTCGGGGAATCTAGCACAGATACGCAGTATTTT. This translates into CASSGVGESSTDTQYF. The chain couples TRBV2 to TRBJ2-3; perhaps TRBD2 as D (5 bases). CDR3 length equals 16 residues. Per germline, CDR1 SNHLY and CDR2 FYNNEI. V was clipped by 4 bases and J by 0 bases, with 14 bases between them.

The V call is TRBV24-1, the J call TRBJ2-7; D is possibly TRBD1 or TRBD2 (5 bases each). Germline V CDR1 and CDR2: KGHDR, SFDVKD. The V end was cut by 4 bases, the J end by 3 bases, with 9 bases between. The CDR3 is 13 amino acids. CDR3 sequence reads: CATSDLGDYEQYF. In nucleotides, the CDR3 is TGTGCCACCAGTGACTTGGGGGACTACGAGCAGTACTTC.

In this sample, this clonotype turned up a few times. The CDR3 reads CSVGGWEETQYF. CDR3 bases: TGCAGCGTTGGGGGATGGGAAGAGACCCAGTACTTC. The V gene is TRBV29-1, the J gene TRBJ2-5; D not resolved. This CDR3 is built from 12 residues. Germline V gives CDR1 SQVTM, CDR2 ANQGSEA. The ends were cut back, 4 bases at V and 3 bases at J, with 9 bases in the middle.

This clonotype was picked up a small number of times. The chain couples TRBV5-1 to TRBJ1-2; D possibly corresponds to TRBD1 (6 bases). V gave up 4 bases and J gave up 0 bases, with 16 bases separating them. CDR3 length: 16 amino acids. Germline values: CDR1 SGHRS, CDR2 YFSETQ. Here the CDR3 reads CASSLTGSGANYGYTF. The CDR3 nucleotides are TGCGCCAGCAGCCTTACAGGGTCGGGGGCTAACTATGGCTACACCTTC.

The genes are TRBV7-2 and TRBJ2-1, with 14 bases lining up with TRBD2. Germline loops: CDR1 SGHTA, CDR2 FQGNSA. The CDR3 contains 16 residues. The J segment lost 12 bases and the V segment lost 5 bases, leaving 12 bases of the junction unmatched. CDR3 nucleotide sequence: TGTGCCAGCAGCACGGACGGGACTAGCGGGAGAGGATTGCAGTTCTTC. It specifies CASSTDGTSGRGLQFF. The complete variable domain, with remaining parts taken from reference TRBV7-2 and TRBJ2-1, reads GAGVSQSPSNKVTEKGKDVELRCDPISGHTALYWYRQSLGQGLEFLIYFQGNSAPDKSGLPSDRFSAERTGGSVSTLTIQRTQQEDSAVYLCASSTDGTSGRGLQFFGPGTRLTVL.

This clonotype was counted between two and nine times. The V and J genes are TRBV12-3 or TRBV12-4 and TRBJ2-5; a possible D gene is TRBD2 (5 bases). V was pared by 3 bases and J by 0 bases, with 14 bases between. This CDR3 is built from 16 residues. The DNA for the CDR3 is TGTGCCAGCAGTTTGGGCGGACCCGGGGACCAAGAGACCCAGTACTTC. As protein: CASSLGGPGDQETQYF.

This rearrangement joins TRBV3-1 to TRBJ2-5; maybe TRBD2 (6 bases). CDR3 length: 16 amino acids. CDR1 LGHDT and CDR2 YNNKEL come from the germline V gene (reference sequence). Deletions cut 0 bases from V and 2 bases from J, with 13 bases between. CDR3 residues: CASSQDRWTIQETQYF. For the CDR3, the DNA is TGTGCCAGCAGCCAAGATAGGTGGACTATACAAGAGACCCAGTACTTC.

This clonotype has only a few counts. CDR3 loop: CASSKGLGGQETQYF. For the CDR3, the DNA is TGTGCCAGCAGCAAAGGGCTGGGCGGACAAGAGACCCAGTACTTC. The chain links TRBV7-2 to TRBJ2-5, with D unclear. Germline CDR1 SGHTA, CDR2 FQGNSA. V was clipped by 5 bases and J by 2 bases, with 15 bases between them. The CDR3 totals 15 residues.